The T cell receptor (beta chain) described here comes from a study of lymphopenia after photon versus proton radiotherapy. On this clone itself: Its specificity is unknown.

With 1 base clipped from V and 8 bases from J, the junction kept 4 bases outside the gene matches. CDR1 is MRHNA and CDR2 is SNTAGT in the germline V gene. The CDR3 runs to 15 residues. Overall study findings and caveats: Only patients who died were analyzed for survival; proton advantage is unproven. A bigger post-nadir fall in TCR diversity correlated inversely with survival time in deceased patients.

The protocol was immunoSEQ multiplex PCR, while the TCRdb copy is restricted to in-frame clones and leaves out a portion. This table holds tens of thousands of clones, approximately 82% found once. The specimen comprised peripheral blood, sampled from a patient treated with proton-based radiotherapy. V and J are TRBV6-4 and TRBJ2-1, with 11 bases aligning to TRBD2. The clonotype was recovered from a man aged 60 to 69 with pancreatic cancer. The CDR3 protein is CASSDLAGGVDEQFF. CDR3 nucleotide sequence: TGTGCCAGCAGTGACTTAGCGGGAGGGGTGGATGAGCAGTTCTTC.